The sequence of this T cell receptor beta chain was determined in a study of cytomegalovirus exposure and HLA in healthy donors (dated by TCRdb to about 2017). A note on the overall study: According to an earlier analysis of several hundred of the donors, about 180 million T cells yielded over 90 million unique TCR beta sequences and approximately 280 Gb of sequence data. Donor age, sex, ethnicity and CMV serostatus were compiled together with the repertoire data. An early release covering over 500 HLA-typed donors comprised 250 to 350 gigabases of sequencing data and roughly 85 million unique TCR sequences. A later analysis re-analyzed previously published TCR beta repertoires from 660 or so donors and added high-resolution HLA genotyping to study TCR occurrence patterns. Besides the first cohort of 550 to 750 subjects, a separate validation cohort made up of over 100 different subjects was used. Because of strong linkage in the cohort, five DR-DQ haplotypes were treated as single units for association and clustering. Every discovery cohort repertoire had been produced on one sequencing platform. Rather than using new phenotypic data, the later analysis identified candidate immune exposures from TCR beta sequences and from how often those sequences occurred across donors. Typing coverage differed by locus: A, B, C, DRB1 and DQB1 were typed in about 629-640 donors, DQA1 in about 510, DPA1 in over 600, and DPB1 in about 450. A later genetic analysis took genome-wide SNP genotypes for about 65% of the 666 donors and used that subset as a discovery cohort. Of the roughly 430 genotyped donors, approximately 83% fell in the genetic ancestry cluster associated with self-reported Caucasian donors. The aim of the study was to test whether cataloging public T cell receptors could identify signatures of past pathogen exposure. An earlier analysis of 587 of the donors applied high-throughput TCR beta sequencing to assess whether each TCR beta V gene segment acted as functional or pseudogenic. On average, 235,054 unique TCR beta nucleotide sequences were sequenced per donor among several hundred genotyped donors of the cohort, with roughly 18% of those sequences being non-productive. HLA typing covered class I and class II loci at four-digit resolution. The study profiled the T cell repertoires of 550 to 700 subjects by immunosequencing and related them to cytomegalovirus serostatus. To predict cytomegalovirus infection status, the study brought together high-throughput TCR immunosequencing, statistical association of individual TCRs with disease status, and machine learning. What the study reported, not specific to this receptor: According to a later analysis, TCR association rates differed among HLA loci, with DRB1 alleles showing the most associated TCRs and HLA-C alleles showing the fewest. The study listed approximately 150 TCR beta chains as associated with cytomegalovirus. The presence/absence analyses assumed that sequencing depth was roughly uniform across donors, and that assumption may not be true. Assigning TCR associations to individual alleles was difficult when HLA alleles, especially DR and DQ, strongly co-occurred. At a false discovery rate of 0.05, a later analysis linked under 20,000 TCR beta sequences to specific HLA alleles. Across donors, most TCR sequences were observed very rarely, whereas some public TCRs were present in many individuals. The authors suggested that the approach could potentially be extended to other disease states and immunological phenotypes. CMV serostatus was the only immune exposure information available for the cohort. In vitro tests confirmed that a few of the cytomegalovirus-associated TCR beta chains recognize cytomegalovirus antigens. The classifier was reported to diagnose cytomegalovirus status with high specificity and sensitivity in both the original cohort and the validation cohort. A later genetic analysis reported fewer N-insertions in productive TCRs among donors in an Asian-associated ancestry cluster than the roughly 620-donor mean. Because the 87-base-pair reads could not distinguish some IMGT-functional V segments, including TRBV6-2 and TRBV6-3, those segments were excluded. A later analysis found that most CMV-associated TCR beta chains appeared HLA-restricted, with HLA associations seemingly driven largely by CMV exposure. A later analysis reported that several top co-occurrence clusters appeared linked to parvovirus B19, influenza, CMV and Epstein-Barr virus. A group of highly shared sequence variants was considered likely to be a technical artifact of the sequencing pipeline. Linkage disequilibrium might explain the correlated functional status among segregating V segments, but an unknown experimental factor could not be excluded. Compared with equally common non-associated chains, HLA-associated TCR beta chains in a later analysis were more clonally expanded and had lower generation probabilities. A further reported finding was that TCR beta sequences accurately predicted the HLA-A and HLA-B alleles for most subjects in the first cohort. Broadly in line with IMGT annotations, most TCR beta V segments showed up in productive rearrangements about 87% or about 30% of the time in an earlier analysis of about 500 of the donors. Around 16 rarely observed V segments, including chromosome 9 orphons, were excluded from the earlier analysis of just under 600 of the donors because counts were too low. The cohort was sequenced for TCR beta chains only, and without alpha or paired-chain data the features that could be detected were limited. V-gene and J-gene trimming of TCR beta chains was associated with a missense DCLRE1C variant in a later genetic analysis, and the association was replicated in an independent cohort. Because HLA typing was missing for some donors at each locus, association tests included only the typed subset.

Libraries were built with the immunoSEQ multiplex PCR assay. A mixture of 60 forward primers for TCR Vbeta segments and 13 reverse primers for TCR Jbeta segments was used in the multiplex PCR. A multiplex PCR assay on genomic DNA amplified the CDR3 region of rearranged TCR beta genes. Amplified TCR beta libraries were sequenced as 87-base-pair reads on the Illumina HiSeq System. From the authors' description of their analysis: A later analysis tallied roughly 80 million unique TCR beta chains across the approximately 670 repertoires, and about 10 million of those chains were shared by two or more donors. Raw reads were error-corrected and collapsed into unique sequences by a nearest-neighbor algorithm in which closely related sequences were merged to remove PCR and sequencing errors. To assign V, D and J gene segments, CDR3 sequences were aligned to IMGT reference sequences. Each retained sequence needed at least a six-nucleotide match to both a V gene segment and a J gene segment. Rearrangements were called productive when the CDR3 lacked stop codons and stayed in frame with V and J; all others were non-productive. CDR3 was defined by IMGT convention, running from the second conserved V-encoded cysteine to the conserved J-encoded phenylalanine. The earlier analysis of 500 to 600 of the donors excluded sequences that lacked an unambiguous match to a single V gene segment. In an earlier analysis of 450 to 700 of the donors, V segments were called functional above 56.7% productive rearrangements and were called segregating when the between-donor standard deviation exceeded 5%. A statistical classification framework was developed to diagnose cytomegalovirus status using the catalog of TCR beta chain sequences. In a later analysis, V and J genes were assigned by comparing TCR nucleotide sequences against IMGT/GENE-DB human TR gene sequences. In a later analysis, CDR3 sequences and most-parsimonious VDJ recombination scenarios were assigned using the TCRdist pipeline. In a later analysis, each TCR beta chain was defined by its CDR3 amino acid sequence together with its V-gene family, and reads without a unique V-gene family were excluded. As a way to deal with suspected cross-contamination and a sequencing artifact, a later analysis dropped 500 to 700 nucleotide sequences that were highly shared and had low generation probability. A later analysis calculated a clonal expansion index for each public chain from normalized within-repertoire ranks of inferred template counts. In a later analysis, generation probabilities were computed using a VDJ recombination model fitted to out-of-frame rearrangements, and the results were checked against IGoR. Hypergeometric tests were used in a later analysis to score TCR-TCR, TCR-HLA and TCR-CMV co-occurrence, with a repertoire-size bias correction applied to the TCR pairs. To estimate false discovery rates, a later analysis permuted the HLA or CMV assignments 20 times. In a later analysis, co-occurring TCRs were grouped using DBSCAN, and TCRdist sequence similarity was added for clustering within HLA-allele-positive subsets. Repertoires with fewer than 30,000 or more than 120,000 public chains, plus five repertoires with anomalous nucleotide sharing, were excluded from co-occurrence clustering. What TCRdb holds here is the immuneACCESS table cut down to in-frame rearrangements. Part of the clones is not present; checked against another copy, under half of the missing clones reflect an unresolved V gene, and the others are unexplained. The V and J calls and clone size come from that table; D and trimming were worked out from the DNA. The sample table holds under 150,000 clones, of which about 70% were seen once. The top ten hold about 4.1% of the sample.

The CDR3 sequence holds 13 residues, the cysteine and phenylalanine included. CDR3 DNA is the only sequence kept; it has 39 bases, read in frame from the first base. From a lookup of the germline V gene (reference sequence), CDR1 and CDR2 are MNHNY and SVGAGI. V is clipped by 2 bases and J by 4 bases, and the sequence between their germline boundaries is 6 bases long. On this clone: What antigen it recognizes has not been identified. There are no base qualities to consult, and no much larger clone falls within one base.

The cohort comprised 710 or so healthy bone marrow donors. All cohort members were sampled while nominally healthy, although unrecorded immune exposures were likely present. The donor tested CMV seronegative, placing the donor among the roughly 400 seronegative members of the cohort. A peripheral blood sample was provided by each donor, and peripheral blood mononuclear cells were used for TCR beta sequencing. The Qiagen DNeasy Blood Extraction Kit was used to extract genomic DNA from the blood cell samples. The sequenced material came from PBMCs. This TCR was recovered from a man aged 55-75 years in good health and CMV-seronegative. Recombination linked TRBV6-6 to TRBJ2-1; the D gene cannot be resolved reliably. The base sequence is TGTGCCAGCAGTTACGATCGGTACAATGAGCAGTTCTTC. Its translation reads: CASSYDRYNEQFF.